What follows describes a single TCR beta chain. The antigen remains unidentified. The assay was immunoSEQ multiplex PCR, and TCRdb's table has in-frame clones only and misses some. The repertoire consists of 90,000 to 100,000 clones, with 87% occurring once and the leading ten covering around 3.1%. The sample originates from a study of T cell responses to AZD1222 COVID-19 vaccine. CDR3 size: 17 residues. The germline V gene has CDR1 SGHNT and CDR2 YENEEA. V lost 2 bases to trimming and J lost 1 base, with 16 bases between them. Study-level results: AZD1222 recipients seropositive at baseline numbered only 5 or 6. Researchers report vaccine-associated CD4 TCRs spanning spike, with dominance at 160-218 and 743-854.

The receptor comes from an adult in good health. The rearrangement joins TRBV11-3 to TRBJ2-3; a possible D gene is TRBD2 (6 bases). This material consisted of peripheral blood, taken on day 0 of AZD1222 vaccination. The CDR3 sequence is CASSLMSAGPRTDTQYF. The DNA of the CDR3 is TGTGCCAGCAGCTTAATGTCGGCGGGACCCCGCACAGATACGCAGTATTTT.